One and the same sample provided the 17 T cell receptor beta chains below, sequenced in a study of cytomegalovirus exposure and HLA in healthy donors. Using immunoSEQ multiplex PCR, the repertoire was profiled, and TCRdb retains in-frame clones only, with some absent. The table shows more than 150,000 clones, with approximately 88% occurring only once. Material: PBMCs. The receptors stem from a young man in good health and CMV-seropositive.

The chain employs TRBV28 and TRBJ1-5; no clear D gene. Germline CDR1 reads MDHEN; CDR2 reads SYDVKM. Trimming shortened V by 2 bases and J by 1 base, and 6 bases separated the two germline ends. The CDR3 runs to 14 residues. The CDR3 bases are TGTGCCAGCAGTTTACCGGGAAGCAATCAGCCCCAGCATTTT. Amino acids: CASSLPGSNQPQHF.

This chain links TRBV15 with TRBJ2-7; TRBD2 aligns across 12 bases. Germline CDR1 and CDR2: LNHNV and YYDKDF (reference sequence). V shed 8 bases and J 3 bases; nucleotides not matched to a gene: 2. This CDR3 region has 13 residues. CDR3 region: CATSTSGGYEQYF. The DNA of the CDR3 is TGTGCCACCTCGACTAGCGGGGGCTACGAGCAGTACTTC.

The chain links TRBV4-3 to TRBJ1-1, with 8 bases matching TRBD1. CDR3 length: 13 residues. V trimming: 2 bases; J trimming: 7 bases; junction bases outside the gene matches: 3. Per germline, CDR1 LGHNA and CDR2 YSLEER. CDR3 in DNA: TGCGCCAGCAGCCAAAGAGACAGGGGTGAAGCTTTCTTT. Protein sequence: CASSQRDRGEAFF.

The V call is TRBV6-5, the J call TRBJ2-2; D is unclear. Germline V gene sequence: CDR1 MNHEY, CDR2 SVGAGI. V lost 4 bases to trimming and J lost 3 bases, with 12 bases between them. The CDR3 loop spans 15 amino acids. The CDR3: CASSSLARYTGELFF. The CDR3 DNA follows: TGTGCCAGCAGTTCCCTTGCGCGGTACACCGGGGAGCTGTTTTTT.

The rearrangement uses TRBV9 and TRBJ2-3, with 7 bases that match TRBD2. The CDR3 runs 15 residues. Germline loops: CDR1 SGDLS, CDR2 YYNGEE. With V trimmed by 0 bases and J by 7 bases, 8 bases remained unmatched. The CDR3 loop is CASSVGGGPDNTQYF. The CDR3 DNA is TGTGCCAGCAGCGTAGGGGGAGGGCCCGACAATACGCAGTATTTT.

The CDR3 DNA is TGTGCCAGCAGCCCTCCGGGACAGGTCTACAATGAGCAGTTCTTC. This codes for CASSPPGQVYNEQFF. The rearrangement uses TRBV6-5 and TRBJ2-1, with 8 bases lining up with TRBD1. With 6 bases clipped from V and 3 bases from J, the junction kept 7 bases outside the gene matches. The CDR3 has 15 residues. CDR1 and CDR2 (germline): MNHEY, SVGAGI.

V usage is TRBV30 and J usage is TRBJ2-2; a possible D gene is TRBD1 (5 bases). The germline CDR1 and CDR2 sequences are GTSNPN and SVGIG (reference sequence). The CDR3 runs 16 residues. With 0 bases removed from V and 5 bases from J, the gap between germline ends came to 16 bases. The DNA of the CDR3 is TGTGCCTGGAGTGTGAGCATGGGGCTGGGGACCGGGGAGCTGTTTTTT. Protein: CAWSVSMGLGTGELFF.

The J gene is TRBJ2-7, the V gene TRBV7-9; D gene unclear. The CDR3 sequence is 13 residues long. Trimming removed 7 bases from V and 3 bases from J, with 13 bases in between. Germline loops: CDR1 SEHNR, CDR2 FQNEAQ (reference sequence). The CDR3 is CASTIEVNYEQYF. The DNA of the CDR3 is TGTGCCAGCACCATCGAGGTGAACTACGAGCAGTACTTC.

V is TRBV15 and J is TRBJ1-1, with 9 bases lining up with TRBD1. Germline V gene sequence: CDR1 LNHNV, CDR2 YYDKDF (reference sequence). The CDR3 covers 14 residues. The J segment lost 4 bases and the V segment lost 0 bases, leaving 0 bases of the junction unmatched. The CDR3 is CATSREQGATEAFF. CDR3 DNA: TGTGCCACCAGCAGAGAACAGGGGGCCACTGAAGCTTTCTTT.

CDR3 coding DNA: TGTGCCAGCAGCGTAGGACTAGCGGGTGATAGGTCCTACAATGAGCAGTTCTTC. Its protein is CASSVGLAGDRSYNEQFF. The chain couples TRBV9 to TRBJ2-1; 10 nucleotides align to TRBD2. The V gene's germline CDR1 is SGDLS and CDR2 YYNGEE. The V segment lost 0 bases and the J segment 1 base; nucleotides outside the gene matches: 7. The CDR3 spans 18 residues.

J is TRBJ1-2 and V is TRBV5-1; D gene unclear. This CDR3 spans 16 amino acids. Trimming removed 1 base at V and 0 bases at J, with 13 bases between. Per the germline V gene, CDR1 is SGHRS and CDR2 is YFSETQ. The CDR3 coding sequence is TGCGCCAGCAGCTTGTCGCCAGGAGGATCTAACTATGGCTACACCTTC. As protein: CASSLSPGGSNYGYTF.

This clone was observed a single time. This chain connects TRBV5-8 to TRBJ2-7; 7 nucleotides align to TRBD2. The CDR3 is 16 amino acids. Trimming at V came to 3 bases and at J to 2 bases, leaving 11 bases not matched to a gene. Looked up from germline, CDR1 is SGHTS and CDR2 is YDEGEE. This CDR3 is CASSSGEGGIPYEQYF. CDR3 DNA: TGTGCCAGCAGCTCGGGGGAGGGAGGGATCCCCTACGAGCAGTACTTC.

The rearrangement links TRBV28 to TRBJ2-1, with TRBD2 matching 7 bases. Germline-derived CDR1 and CDR2 are MDHEN and SYDVKM. Trimming at V came to 7 bases and at J to 3 bases, leaving 12 bases not matched to a gene. This CDR3 has 16 amino acids. In nucleotides, the CDR3 is TGTGCCAGCACCCCGGCCTGGACTAGACACTACAATGAGCAGTTCTTC. This gives the protein CASTPAWTRHYNEQFF. Supplemented by reference TRBV28 and TRBJ2-1, the full variable domain reads DVKVTQSSRYLVKRTGEKVFLECVQDMDHENMFWYRQDPGLGLRLIYFSYDVKMKEKGDIPEGYSVSREKKERFSLILESASTNQTSMYLCASTPAWTRHYNEQFFGPGTRLTVL.

This clone was counted a single time. The chain couples TRBV28 to TRBJ1-2, with 9 nucleotides matching TRBD1. The germline CDR1 and CDR2 sequences are MDHEN and SYDVKM. J lost 6 bases, V lost 4 bases, and 6 bases had no gene match. The CDR3 extends over 14 amino acids. The CDR3 spells CASSSGTGYNGYTF. In nucleotides, the CDR3 is TGTGCCAGCAGTTCCGGGACAGGGTATAATGGCTACACCTTC.

The rearrangement uses TRBV11-3 and TRBJ2-3; D remains ambiguous. The germline V and J ends were trimmed by 5 bases and 4 bases, with 13 bases remaining between them. The germline gives CDR1 SGHNT, CDR2 YENEEA. The CDR3 has 14 residues. CDR3 region: CASSTGAPSDTQYF. The DNA for the CDR3 is TGTGCCAGCAGCACCGGAGCCCCGTCAGATACGCAGTATTTT.

The chain links TRBV7-3 to TRBJ2-3; D is possibly TRBD1 (6 bases). In germline, CDR1 is SGHTA, CDR2 FQGTGA. The CDR3 has 14 residues. Between the trimmed V and J ends, which lost 2 bases and 8 bases, there was a span of 14 bases. CDR3 in amino acids: CASSLGDGRGTQYF. CDR3 coding DNA: TGTGCCAGCAGCTTAGGGGACGGCAGGGGTACGCAGTATTTT.

V is TRBV11-2 and J is TRBJ1-1; no clear D. Per the germline V gene, CDR1 is SGHAT and CDR2 is FQNNGV. V lost 8 bases to trimming and J lost 4 bases, with 11 bases between them. The CDR3 contains 12 residues. The CDR3 DNA sequence: TGTGCCAGCGCTCCCGGTGGCACTGAAGCTTTCTTT. Translated, it gives CASAPGGTEAFF.